This T cell receptor (beta chain) was profiled in a study of blood T cells in healthy people across ages. Next came a second PCR, run for about 7 to 12 cycles, which used a sample-barcoded 5' primer along with a J-beta primer mix. In TCRdb, the 5' RACE reads were re-called with MiXCR into one record per CDR3 protein. This sample has almost 1 million distinct CDR3 sequences, with around 54% found just once. This clonotype appeared a few times. Unmatched junction bases numbered 4, after V lost 6 bases and J lost 4 bases. This CDR3 is built from 14 residues. Germline V CDR1 and CDR2: SGHTA, FQGNSA. The J gene is TRBJ2-3, the V gene TRBV7-2; 10 bases fit TRBD2. Sequenced sample: blood. This receptor was obtained from a woman aged 60 to 75 in good health. The CDR3 coding sequence is TGTGCCAGCAGGCTAGCGGGAGAATCAGATACGCAGTATTTT. This gives the protein CASRLAGESDTQYF.